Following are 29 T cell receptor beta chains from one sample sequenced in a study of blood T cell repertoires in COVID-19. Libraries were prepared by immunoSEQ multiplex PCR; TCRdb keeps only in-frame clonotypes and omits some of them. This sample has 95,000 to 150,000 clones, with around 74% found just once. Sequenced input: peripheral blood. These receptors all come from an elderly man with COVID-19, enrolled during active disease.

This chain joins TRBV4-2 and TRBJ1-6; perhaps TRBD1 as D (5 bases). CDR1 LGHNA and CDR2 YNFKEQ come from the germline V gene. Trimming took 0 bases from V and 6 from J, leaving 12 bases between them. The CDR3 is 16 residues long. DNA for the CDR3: TGTGCCAGCAGCCAAGACGCAGGGAGGCTTAATTCACCCCTCCACTTT. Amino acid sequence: CASSQDAGRLNSPLHF.

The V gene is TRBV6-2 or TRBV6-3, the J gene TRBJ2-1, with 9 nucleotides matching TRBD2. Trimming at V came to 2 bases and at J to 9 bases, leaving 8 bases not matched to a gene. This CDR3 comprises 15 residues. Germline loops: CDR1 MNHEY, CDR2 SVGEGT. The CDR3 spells CASSYRLAGTVEQFF. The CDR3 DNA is TGTGCCAGCAGTTACAGGCTAGCGGGGACGGTTGAGCAGTTCTTC.

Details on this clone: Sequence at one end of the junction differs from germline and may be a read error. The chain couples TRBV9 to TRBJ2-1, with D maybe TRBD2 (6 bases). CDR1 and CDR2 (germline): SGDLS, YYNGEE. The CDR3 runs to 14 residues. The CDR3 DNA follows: TGTGCCAGCAGCGTAAGACGGGAGTACAGTGAGCAGTTCTTC. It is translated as CASSVRREYSEQFF. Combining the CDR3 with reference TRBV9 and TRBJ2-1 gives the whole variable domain DSGVTQTPKHLITATGQRVTLRCSPRSGDLSVYWYQQSLDQGLQFLIQYYNGEERAKGNILERFSAQQFPDLHSELNLSSLELGDSALYFCASSVRREYSEQFFGPGTRLTVL.

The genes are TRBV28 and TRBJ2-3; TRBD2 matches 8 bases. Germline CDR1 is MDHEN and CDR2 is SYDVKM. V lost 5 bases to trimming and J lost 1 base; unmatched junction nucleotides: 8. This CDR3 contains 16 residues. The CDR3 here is CASSALAATGTDTQYF. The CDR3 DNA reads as TGTGCCAGCAGTGCACTAGCGGCGACAGGCACAGATACGCAGTATTTT.

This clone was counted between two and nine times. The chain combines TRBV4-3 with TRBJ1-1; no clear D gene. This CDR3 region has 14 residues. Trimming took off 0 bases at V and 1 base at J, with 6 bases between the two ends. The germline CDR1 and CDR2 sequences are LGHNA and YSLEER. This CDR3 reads CASSQDRENTEAFF. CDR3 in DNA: TGCGCCAGCAGCCAAGATCGGGAGAACACTGAAGCTTTCTTT.

The CDR3 sequence: CASSWVRGPTQNTGELFF. DNA for the CDR3: TGTGCCAGTAGTTGGGTAAGGGGCCCTACTCAGAACACCGGGGAGCTGTTTTTT. This sequence joins TRBV19 and TRBJ2-2; D is perhaps TRBD1 (5 bases). Germline V gene lookup returns CDR1 LNHDA and CDR2 SQIVND (reference sequence). The CDR3 sequence is 18 residues long. Trimming cost V 5 bases and J 1 base, with 20 bases left between them.

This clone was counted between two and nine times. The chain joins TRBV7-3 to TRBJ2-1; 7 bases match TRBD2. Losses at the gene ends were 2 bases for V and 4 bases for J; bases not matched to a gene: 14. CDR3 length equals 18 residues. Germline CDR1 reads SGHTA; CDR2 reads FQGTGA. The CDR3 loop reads CASSLLPPSSGVYNEQFF. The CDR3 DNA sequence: TGTGCCAGCAGCTTATTACCCCCGTCTAGCGGAGTTTACAATGAGCAGTTCTTC. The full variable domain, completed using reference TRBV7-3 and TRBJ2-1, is GAGVSQTPSNKVTEKGKYVELRCDPISGHTALYWYRQSLGQGPEFLIYFQGTGAADDSGLPNDRFFAVRPEGSVSTLKIQRTERGDSAVYLCASSLLPPSSGVYNEQFFGPGTRLTVL.

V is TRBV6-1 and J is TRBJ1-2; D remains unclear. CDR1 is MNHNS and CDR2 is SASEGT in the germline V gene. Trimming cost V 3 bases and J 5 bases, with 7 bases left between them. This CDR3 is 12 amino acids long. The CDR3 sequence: CASSERAYGYTF. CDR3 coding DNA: TGTGCCAGCAGTGAGCGAGCTTATGGCTACACCTTC.

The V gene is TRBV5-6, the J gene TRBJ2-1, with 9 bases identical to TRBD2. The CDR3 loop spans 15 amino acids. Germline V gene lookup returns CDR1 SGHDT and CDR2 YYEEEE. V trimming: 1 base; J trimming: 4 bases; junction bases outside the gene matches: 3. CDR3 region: CASSLFLAGYNEQFF. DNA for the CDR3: TGTGCCAGCAGCTTGTTCCTAGCGGGATACAATGAGCAGTTCTTC.

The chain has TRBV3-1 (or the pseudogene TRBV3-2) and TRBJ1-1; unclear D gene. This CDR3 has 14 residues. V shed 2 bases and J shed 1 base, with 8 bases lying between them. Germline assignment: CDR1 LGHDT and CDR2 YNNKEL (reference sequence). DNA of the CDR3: TGTGCCAGCAGCCAATCAGACAAGAACACTGAAGCTTTCTTT. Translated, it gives CASSQSDKNTEAFF.

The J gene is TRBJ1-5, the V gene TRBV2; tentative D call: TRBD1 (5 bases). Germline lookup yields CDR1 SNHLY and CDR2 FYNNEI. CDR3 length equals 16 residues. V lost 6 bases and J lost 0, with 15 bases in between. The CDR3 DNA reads TGTGCCAGCAGCCCCGCCCCAGGGAATAGCAATCAGCCCCAGCATTTT. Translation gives CASSPAPGNSNQPQHF.

CDR3 in DNA: TGTGCCAGCAGCTTAGAAGGACGCTCCAGGGGAACTGAAGCTTTCTTT. Its translation: CASSLEGRSRGTEAFF. This rearrangement joins TRBV7-9 to TRBJ1-1; TRBD1 is a possible D gene (6 bases). CDR3 length: 16 residues. The germline CDR1 and CDR2 sequences are SEHNR and FQNEAQ (reference sequence). Trimming pared 1 base from V and 5 bases from J, leaving 17 bases between.

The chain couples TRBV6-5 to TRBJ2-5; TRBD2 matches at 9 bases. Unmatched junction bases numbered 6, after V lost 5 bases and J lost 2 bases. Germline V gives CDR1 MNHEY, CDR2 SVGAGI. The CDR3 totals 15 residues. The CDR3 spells CASSQTSGVQETQYF. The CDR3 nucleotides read TGTGCCAGCAGTCAGACTAGCGGAGTGCAAGAGACCCAGTACTTC.

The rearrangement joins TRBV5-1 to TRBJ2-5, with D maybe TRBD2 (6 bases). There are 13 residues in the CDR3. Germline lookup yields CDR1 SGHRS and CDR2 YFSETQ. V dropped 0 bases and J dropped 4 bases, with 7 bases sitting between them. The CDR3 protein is CASSLVGGETQYF. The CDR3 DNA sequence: TGCGCCAGCAGCTTGGTGGGGGGAGAGACCCAGTACTTC. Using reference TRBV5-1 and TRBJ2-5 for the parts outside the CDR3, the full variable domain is KAGVTQTPRYLIKTRGQQVTLSCSPISGHRSVSWYQQTPGQGLQFLFEYFSETQRNKGNFPGRFSGRQFSNSRSEMNVSTLELGDSALYLCASSLVGGETQYFGPGTRLLVL.

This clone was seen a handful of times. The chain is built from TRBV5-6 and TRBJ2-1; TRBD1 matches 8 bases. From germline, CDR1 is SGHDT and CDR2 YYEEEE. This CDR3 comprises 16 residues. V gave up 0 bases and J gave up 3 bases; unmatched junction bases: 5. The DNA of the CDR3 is TGTGCCAGCAGCTTGGATGAGGGGACAGGCTACAATGAGCAGTTCTTC. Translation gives CASSLDEGTGYNEQFF.

The CDR3: CASSQGTGVNQPQHF. The CDR3 coding sequence is TGTGCCAGCAGCCAAGGGACAGGGGTCAATCAGCCCCAGCATTTT. V gene TRBV4-2 combines with J gene TRBJ1-5, with 9 positions matching TRBD1. Germline V gene sequence: CDR1 LGHNA, CDR2 YNFKEQ. This CDR3 is 15 amino acids long. V was pared by 1 base and J by 3 bases, with 1 base of the junction left unmatched.

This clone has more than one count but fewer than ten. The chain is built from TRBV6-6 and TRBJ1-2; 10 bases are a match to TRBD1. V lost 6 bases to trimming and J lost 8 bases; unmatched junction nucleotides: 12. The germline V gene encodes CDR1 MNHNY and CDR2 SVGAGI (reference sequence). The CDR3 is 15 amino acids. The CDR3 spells CASRDGQGVHKGYTF. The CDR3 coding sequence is TGTGCCAGCAGGGATGGACAGGGGGTCCATAAAGGCTACACCTTC.

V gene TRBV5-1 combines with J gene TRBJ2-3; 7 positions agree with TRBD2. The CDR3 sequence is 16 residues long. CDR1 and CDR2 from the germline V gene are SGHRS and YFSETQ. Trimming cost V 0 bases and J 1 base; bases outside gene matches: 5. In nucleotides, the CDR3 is TGCGCCAGCAGCTTGGTAGCGGGCTCGGGCACAGATACGCAGTATTTT. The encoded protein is CASSLVAGSGTDTQYF.

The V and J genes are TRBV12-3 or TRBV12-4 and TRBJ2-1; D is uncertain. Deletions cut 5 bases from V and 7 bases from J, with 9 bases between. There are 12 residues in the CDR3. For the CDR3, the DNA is TGTGCCAGCAGTCCGAGTTTGAATGAGCAGTTCTTC. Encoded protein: CASSPSLNEQFF.

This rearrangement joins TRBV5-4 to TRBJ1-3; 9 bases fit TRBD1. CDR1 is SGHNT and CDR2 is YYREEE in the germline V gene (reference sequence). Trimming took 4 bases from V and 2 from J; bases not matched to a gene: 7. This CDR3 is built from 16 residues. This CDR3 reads CASSRDRAETGNTIYF. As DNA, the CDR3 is TGTGCCAGCAGCAGGGACAGGGCAGAGACTGGAAACACCATATATTTT. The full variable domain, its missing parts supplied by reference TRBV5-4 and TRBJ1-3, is ETGVTQSPTHLIKTRGQQVTLRCSSQSGHNTVSWYQQALGQGPQFIFQYYREEENGRGNFPPRFSGLQFPNYSSELNVNALELDDSALYLCASSRDRAETGNTIYFGEGSWLTVV.

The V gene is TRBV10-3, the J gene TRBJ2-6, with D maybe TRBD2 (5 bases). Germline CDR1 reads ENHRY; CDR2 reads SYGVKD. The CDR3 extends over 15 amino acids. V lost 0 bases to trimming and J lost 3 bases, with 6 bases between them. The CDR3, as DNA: TGTGCCATCAGTGAGTCAGGGAGTGGGGCCAACGTCCTGACTTTC. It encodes CAISESGSGANVLTF.

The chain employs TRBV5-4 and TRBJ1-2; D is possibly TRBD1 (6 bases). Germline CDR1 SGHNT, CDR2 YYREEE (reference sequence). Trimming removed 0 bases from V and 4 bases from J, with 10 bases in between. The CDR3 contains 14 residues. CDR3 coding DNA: TGTGCCAGCAGCTTGGACAGGGAGATCTATGGCTACACCTTC. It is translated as CASSLDREIYGYTF.

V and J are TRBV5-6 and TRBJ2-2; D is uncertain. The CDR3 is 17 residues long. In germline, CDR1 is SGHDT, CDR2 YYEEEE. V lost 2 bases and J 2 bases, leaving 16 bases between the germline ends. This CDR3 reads CASSFDLLGRNTGELFF. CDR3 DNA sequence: TGTGCCAGCAGCTTTGATCTACTGGGCAGAAACACCGGGGAGCTGTTTTTT.

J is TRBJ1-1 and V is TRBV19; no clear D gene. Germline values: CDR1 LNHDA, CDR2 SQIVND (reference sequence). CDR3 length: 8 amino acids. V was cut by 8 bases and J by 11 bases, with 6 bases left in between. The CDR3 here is CASPPAFF. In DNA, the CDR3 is TGTGCCAGTCCCCCTGCTTTCTTT.

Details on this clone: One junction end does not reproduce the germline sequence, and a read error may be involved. The CDR3 region is CASSPLSGKDFNEQFF. The CDR3 DNA follows: TGTGCTAGCAGCCCCCTTAGCGGGAAGGACTTCAATGAGCAGTTCTTC. V usage is TRBV7-7 and J usage is TRBJ2-1; 8 nucleotides line up with TRBD2. The germline gives CDR1 SSHAT, CDR2 FNYEAQ (reference sequence). The CDR3 length is 16 residues.

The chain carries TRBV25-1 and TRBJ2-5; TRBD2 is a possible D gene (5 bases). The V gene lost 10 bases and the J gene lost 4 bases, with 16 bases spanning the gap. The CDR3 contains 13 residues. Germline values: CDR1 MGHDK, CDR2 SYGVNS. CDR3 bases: TGTGCCACCCCCCCAACTAGAGGAGAGACCCAGTACTTC. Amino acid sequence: CATPPTRGETQYF.

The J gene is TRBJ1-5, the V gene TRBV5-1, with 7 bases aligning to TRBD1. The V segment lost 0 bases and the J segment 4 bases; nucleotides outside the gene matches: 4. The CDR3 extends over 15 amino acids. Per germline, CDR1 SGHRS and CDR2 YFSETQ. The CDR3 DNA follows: TGCGCCAGCAGCTTGGGACAGGGAAGGAATCAGCCCCAGCATTTT. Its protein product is CASSLGQGRNQPQHF.

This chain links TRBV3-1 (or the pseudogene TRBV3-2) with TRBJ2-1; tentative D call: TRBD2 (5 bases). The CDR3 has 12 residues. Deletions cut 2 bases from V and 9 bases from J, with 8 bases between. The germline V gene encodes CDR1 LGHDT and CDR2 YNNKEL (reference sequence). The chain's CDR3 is CASSQLEGEQFF. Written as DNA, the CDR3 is TGTGCCAGCAGCCAATTAGAGGGTGAGCAGTTCTTC.

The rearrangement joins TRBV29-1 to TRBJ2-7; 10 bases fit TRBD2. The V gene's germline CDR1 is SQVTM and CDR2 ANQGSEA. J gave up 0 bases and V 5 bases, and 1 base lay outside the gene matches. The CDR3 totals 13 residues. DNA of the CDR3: TGCAGCGTTCGGACTAGCGGCTCCTACGAGCAGTACTTC. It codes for CSVRTSGSYEQYF.